These 30 T cell receptor beta chains share one sample of origin, sequenced in a study of cytomegalovirus exposure and HLA in healthy donors. The PCR ran on 60 Vbeta and 13 Jbeta primers. This table comes from immunoSEQ multiplex PCR, and its TCRdb copy is limited to in-frame clones, with some not included. Of about 220,000 clones listed, 65% to 75% were seen once; the top ten hold less than 2%. Sequenced sample: PBMCs. Receptors were obtained from a woman aged 25-40 years in good health and CMV-seronegative.

The gene calls are TRBV6-5 and TRBJ1-1, with TRBD1 matching over 7 bases. The germline gives CDR1 MNHEY, CDR2 SVGAGI. The V segment lost 2 bases and the J segment 8 bases; nucleotides outside the gene matches: 8. The CDR3 covers 14 residues. The CDR3 DNA is TGTGCCAGCAGTTACCTGGCAGGGGGAATGGAAGCTTTCTTT. This gives the protein CASSYLAGGMEAFF.

The chain links TRBV9 to TRBJ2-1; 10 nucleotides agree with TRBD2. In germline, CDR1 is SGDLS, CDR2 YYNGEE. The CDR3 loop spans 16 amino acids. J lost 2 bases, V lost 4 bases, and 6 bases had no gene match. The CDR3 sequence is CASSPHSGGTYNEQFF. For the CDR3, the DNA is TGTGCCAGCAGCCCCCATAGCGGGGGGACCTACAATGAGCAGTTCTTC.

In nucleotides, the CDR3 is TGTGCCAGCAGCTTAGAAGGCGACTCCCCTCCAGACGAGCAGTACTTC. Its protein product is CASSLEGDSPPDEQYF. The chain employs TRBV7-8 and TRBJ2-7; D is unclear. The CDR3 totals 16 residues. The germline V gene encodes CDR1 SGHVS and CDR2 FQNEAQ. V was pared by 1 base and J by 5 bases, with 18 bases between.

The gene calls are TRBV5-4 and TRBJ2-6; D unclear. V was trimmed by 0 bases and J by 0 bases, leaving 7 bases between them. The CDR3 loop spans 16 amino acids. Germline V gene sequence: CDR1 SGHNT, CDR2 YYREEE (reference sequence). The CDR3 loop is CASSLVGFSGANVLTF. The CDR3 nucleotides are TGTGCCAGCAGCTTGGTCGGGTTCTCTGGGGCCAACGTCCTGACTTTC.

The chain joins TRBV5-1 to TRBJ2-7, with D possibly matching TRBD1 (6 bases). Germline V gene lookup returns CDR1 SGHRS and CDR2 YFSETQ. Between the trimmed V and J ends, which lost 4 bases and 0 bases, there was a span of 14 bases. The CDR3 loop spans 15 amino acids. Here the CDR3 reads CASSLDRSSSYEQYF. CDR3 coding DNA: TGCGCCAGCAGCCTCGACAGGTCAAGCTCCTACGAGCAGTACTTC.

The chain carries TRBV18 and TRBJ2-7, with unresolved D. This CDR3 has 14 amino acids. Germline V gene lookup returns CDR1 KGHSH and CDR2 LQKENI. V dropped 4 bases and J dropped 3 bases, with 13 bases sitting between them. CDR3 amino acids: CASSLVTGGYEQYF. CDR3 DNA: TGTGCCAGCTCACTCGTCACTGGCGGCTACGAGCAGTACTTC.

The chain combines TRBV20-1 with TRBJ2-7; maybe TRBD1 (6 bases). The CDR3 is 11 residues long. V gave up 3 bases and J gave up 3 bases, with 6 bases separating them. Germline V gene lookup returns CDR1 DFQATT and CDR2 SNEGSKA (reference sequence). Written as DNA, the CDR3 is TGCAGTGCTAGGGACAGCTACGAGCAGTACTTC. Its protein product is CSARDSYEQYF.

This sequence joins TRBV19 and TRBJ1-5, with TRBD1 matching 7 bases. The germline V gene encodes CDR1 LNHDA and CDR2 SQIVND (reference sequence). With V trimmed by 7 bases and J by 2 bases, 8 bases remained unmatched. The CDR3 sequence is 15 residues long. CDR3 bases: TGTGCCAGTACCACCGACAGGGAAGGCAATCAGCCCCAGCATTTT. Its translation: CASTTDREGNQPQHF.

The chain uses TRBV30 and TRBJ2-5, with 7 bases that match TRBD2. The DNA matches TRBJ2-7 better at its end, which makes the J call doubtful. From germline, CDR1 is GTSNPN and CDR2 SVGIG (reference sequence). The CDR3 loop spans 14 amino acids. The CDR3 sequence: CARGTPSLADEQYF. CDR3 sequence (DNA): TGTGCCCGGGGTACCCCCTCTCTAGCGGACGAGCAGTACTTC.

The CDR3 loop reads CASSFSSGGNGYTF. CDR3 nucleotide sequence: TGTGCCAGCAGCTTTTCCTCAGGGGGAAATGGCTACACCTTC. The chain is built from TRBV11-2 and TRBJ1-2; 7 bases fit TRBD1. CDR1 is SGHAT, CDR2 FQNNGV, per germline. CDR3 length: 14 amino acids. V shed 3 bases, J shed 6 bases, and the junction held 7 bases outside the gene matches.

This chain links TRBV5-5 with TRBJ2-1, with 8 bases that match TRBD2. Trimming took 1 base from V and 4 from J; bases not matched to a gene: 1. Germline V CDR1 and CDR2: SGHKS, YYEKEE (reference sequence). The CDR3 spans 14 residues. In nucleotides, the CDR3 is TGTGCCAGCAGCTTGCAGCGGGGGTACAATGAGCAGTTCTTC. This gives the protein CASSLQRGYNEQFF.

This chain joins TRBV11-1 and TRBJ1-2, with 8 nucleotides matching TRBD1. The V gene end was trimmed by 5 bases and the J gene end by 5 bases; junction bases not matched to a gene: 13. Per the germline V gene, CDR1 is SGHAT and CDR2 is FQDESV (reference sequence). This CDR3 spans 16 amino acids. CDR3 sequence reads: CASSRDRGTRVYGYTF. CDR3 DNA sequence: TGTGCCAGCAGCCGCGACAGGGGCACTCGGGTTTATGGCTACACCTTC.

The V and J genes are TRBV11-2 and TRBJ1-1; 9 positions agree with TRBD1. Per germline, CDR1 SGHAT and CDR2 FQNNGV. The V and J ends lost 2 bases and 10 bases, in that order; junction bases with no gene match: 8. The CDR3 loop spans 14 amino acids. The CDR3 loop reads CASSLNRGRDPAFF. CDR3 in DNA: TGTGCCAGCAGCTTAAACAGGGGGCGCGACCCAGCTTTCTTT.

The rearrangement uses TRBV2 and TRBJ2-3; TRBD1 agrees at 7 bases. Trimming cost V 6 bases and J 3 bases; bases outside gene matches: 6. The CDR3 length is 14 residues. CDR1 SNHLY and CDR2 FYNNEI come from the germline V gene. The CDR3 here is CASRVTGSTDTQYF. CDR3 nucleotides: TGTGCCAGCAGGGTGACAGGGTCGACAGATACGCAGTATTTT.

This chain connects TRBV6-1 to TRBJ1-1; TRBD1 is a possible D gene (5 bases). Trimming cost V 6 bases and J 7 bases, with 12 bases left between them. The germline V gene has CDR1 MNHNS and CDR2 SASEGT. This CDR3 has 12 residues. CDR3 residues: CASSHGGIEAFF. For the CDR3, the DNA is TGTGCCAGCAGCCACGGGGGGATTGAAGCTTTCTTT.

V and J are TRBV6-6 and TRBJ1-2; no firm D call. CDR3 length: 12 residues. Between the trimmed V and J ends, which lost 2 bases and 6 bases, there was a span of 7 bases. Germline V lookup: CDR1 MNHNY, CDR2 SVGAGI (reference sequence). CDR3: CASSYARHGYTF. CDR3 nucleotides: TGTGCCAGCAGTTACGCGCGGCATGGCTACACCTTC.

The CDR3 here is CASSQEAVRLAGGTGTQYF. Written as DNA, the CDR3 is TGCGCCAGCAGCCAAGAGGCTGTAAGGCTAGCGGGGGGAACGGGTACGCAGTATTTT. The V call is TRBV4-1, the J call TRBJ2-3, with 11 bases matching TRBD2. The CDR3 contains 19 residues. Germline V gives CDR1 MGHRA, CDR2 YSYEKL. The junction had 16 bases not matched to a gene; V was cut back by 0 bases and J by 8 bases.

This rearrangement joins TRBV9 to TRBJ2-1; 8 bases map to TRBD2. The V gene's germline CDR1 is SGDLS and CDR2 YYNGEE. This CDR3 region has 15 residues. J lost 2 bases, V lost 3 bases, and 4 bases had no gene match. CDR3 region: CASSEGLAPYNEQFF. The CDR3 DNA is TGTGCCAGCAGCGAAGGACTAGCCCCCTACAATGAGCAGTTCTTC.

The rearrangement links TRBV30 to TRBJ2-7, with TRBD1 matching 12 bases. Germline CDR1 reads GTSNPN; CDR2 reads SVGIG (reference sequence). Losses at the gene ends were 1 base for V and 7 bases for J; bases not matched to a gene: 11. The CDR3 extends over 16 amino acids. Written as DNA, the CDR3 is TGTGCCTGGAGTGCAACTCCGGGACAGGGGGCCGGGGAGCAGTACTTC. Residues: CAWSATPGQGAGEQYF.

This chain uses TRBV5-1 with TRBJ1-4; D is perhaps TRBD1 (5 bases). Germline assignment: CDR1 SGHRS and CDR2 YFSETQ. The CDR3 sequence is 16 residues long. With 3 bases removed from V and 6 bases from J, the gap between germline ends came to 18 bases. The CDR3 coding sequence is TGCGCCAGCAGCTCCCCCATCGGGGGAGGGCATGAAAAACTGTTTTTT. This sequence encodes CASSSPIGGGHEKLFF.

V gene TRBV6-1 combines with J gene TRBJ2-7; no firm D call. The CDR3 is 14 residues long. V was cut by 8 bases and J by 0 bases, with 14 bases left in between. Germline V gives CDR1 MNHNS, CDR2 SASEGT. The CDR3 spells CASSAPSRSYEQYF. CDR3 nucleotides: TGTGCCAGCTCCGCCCCCAGTCGCTCCTACGAGCAGTACTTC.

The J gene is TRBJ1-4, the V gene TRBV5-6, with D maybe TRBD1 (5 bases). V lost 3 bases to trimming and J lost 7 bases, with 13 bases between them. This CDR3 contains 14 residues. Germline-derived CDR1 and CDR2 are SGHDT and YYEEEE. The CDR3 protein is CASSSHRFSEKLFF. The CDR3 DNA is TGTGCCAGCAGCTCCCACAGGTTTAGTGAAAAACTGTTTTTT.

The rearrangement uses TRBV5-5 and TRBJ1-5, with D maybe TRBD1 (6 bases). Germline lookup yields CDR1 SGHKS and CDR2 YYEKEE (reference sequence). The ends were cut back, 1 base at V and 8 bases at J, with 22 bases in the middle. The CDR3 runs 17 residues. As DNA, the CDR3 is TGTGCCAGCAGCTTGAGTTTTAAGGCAGGGGCAGGGAAGCCCCAGCATTTT. Translated, it gives CASSLSFKAGAGKPQHF.

The rearrangement links TRBV7-2 to TRBJ2-4, with TRBD2 matching over 7 bases. The CDR3 totals 16 residues. The V and J ends lost 5 bases and 1 base, in that order; junction bases with no gene match: 8. CDR1 is SGHTA, CDR2 FQGNSA, per germline. The CDR3 coding sequence is TGTGCCAGCAGCCAGCGACTAGCAAGGGCCAAAAACATTCAGTACTTC. This sequence encodes CASSQRLARAKNIQYF.

The J gene is TRBJ2-1, the V gene TRBV5-6; 11 bases map to TRBD2. The germline gives CDR1 SGHDT, CDR2 YYEEEE. V trimming: 7 bases; J trimming: 4 bases; junction bases outside the gene matches: 4. This CDR3 is 14 amino acids long. CDR3 DNA: TGTGCCAGCTCTGGGACTAGCGGATACAATGAGCAGTTCTTC. As protein: CASSGTSGYNEQFF.

Concerning this clone itself: One end of the junction fails to match germline, which may point to a read error. The chain joins TRBV10-3 to TRBJ1-1; tentative D call: TRBD1 (5 bases). Germline CDR1 reads ENHRY; CDR2 reads SYGVKD. There are 14 residues in the CDR3. CDR3 bases: TGTGCCATCAGTGAGGGAGGGGCGGACACTGAAGCTCTCTTT. Translation gives CAISEGGADTEALF.

Comments on this clone: One end of the junction fails to match germline, which may point to a read error. This chain uses TRBV7-9 with TRBJ1-1; D not resolved. The CDR3 length is 13 residues. Germline CDR1 SEHNR, CDR2 FQNEAQ (reference sequence). CDR3: CSSTPPGDTEAFF. The DNA of the CDR3 is TGTTCCAGCACCCCCCCCGGGGACACTGAAGCTTTCTTT.

This clone was seen more than once but under ten times. The same CDR3 is also encoded by other DNA sequences in this sample. The V gene is TRBV6-1, the J gene TRBJ1-1, with 7 bases matching TRBD1. Germline CDR1 MNHNS, CDR2 SASEGT. V trimming: 6 bases; J trimming: 4 bases; junction bases outside the gene matches: 5. CDR3 size: 13 residues. The DNA for the CDR3 is TGTGCCAGCAGCCCTCAGGGGGGCACTGAAGCTTTCTTT. The encoded protein is CASSPQGGTEAFF.

V usage is TRBV6-1 and J usage is TRBJ2-7, with D perhaps TRBD1 (5 bases). The CDR3 is made up of 15 amino acids. V was cut by 6 bases and J by 0 bases, with 15 bases left in between. Per germline, CDR1 MNHNS and CDR2 SASEGT. CDR3 coding DNA: TGTGCCAGCAGGCCCGACAGAGTATTCTCCTACGAGCAGTACTTC. Translated: CASRPDRVFSYEQYF.

The rearrangement links TRBV19 to TRBJ2-1, with 8 bases that match TRBD2. Germline V gene data show CDR1 as LNHDA and CDR2 as SQIVND (reference sequence). The junction had 11 bases not matched to a gene; V was cut back by 3 bases and J by 7 bases. This CDR3 spans 16 amino acids. The CDR3: CASSIKASGGRNEQFF. The DNA for the CDR3 is TGTGCCAGTAGTATTAAGGCAAGCGGGGGTAGGAATGAGCAGTTCTTC.